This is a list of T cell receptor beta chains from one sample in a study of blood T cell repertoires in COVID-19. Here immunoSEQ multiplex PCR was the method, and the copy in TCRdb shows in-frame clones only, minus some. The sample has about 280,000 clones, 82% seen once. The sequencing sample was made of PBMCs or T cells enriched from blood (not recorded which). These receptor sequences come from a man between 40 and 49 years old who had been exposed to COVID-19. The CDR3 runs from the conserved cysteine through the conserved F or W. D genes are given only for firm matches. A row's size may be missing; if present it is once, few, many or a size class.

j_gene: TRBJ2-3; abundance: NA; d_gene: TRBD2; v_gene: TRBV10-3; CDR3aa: CAISNPGAGGRDTQYF; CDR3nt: TGTGCCATCAGCAATCCGGGAGCGGGAGGGCGTGATACGCAGTATTTT
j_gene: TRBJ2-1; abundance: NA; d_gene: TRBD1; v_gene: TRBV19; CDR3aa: CASSYGVGQGANEQFF; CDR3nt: TGTGCCAGTAGCTACGGTGTGGGACAGGGGGCAAATGAGCAGTTCTTC
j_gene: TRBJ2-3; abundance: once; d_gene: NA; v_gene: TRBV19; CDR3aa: CASSIALTFDTQYF; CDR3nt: TGTGCCAGTAGTATAGCGCTGACATTTGATACGCAGTATTTT
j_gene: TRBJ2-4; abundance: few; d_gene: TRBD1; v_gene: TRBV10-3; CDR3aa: CAISLDRGHANIQYF; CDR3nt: TGTGCCATCAGTCTGGACAGGGGGCATGCAAACATTCAGTACTTC
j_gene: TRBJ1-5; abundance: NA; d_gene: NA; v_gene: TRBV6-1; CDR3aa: CASRTNQPQHF; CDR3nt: TGTGCCAGCAGAACAAATCAGCCCCAGCATTTT
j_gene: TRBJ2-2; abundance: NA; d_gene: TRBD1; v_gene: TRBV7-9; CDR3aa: CASSPGQGARRLFF; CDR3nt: TGTGCCAGCAGCCCGGGACAGGGGGCGAGGAGGCTGTTTTTT
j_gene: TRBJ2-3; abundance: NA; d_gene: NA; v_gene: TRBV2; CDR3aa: CASSVIGAGYF; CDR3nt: TGTGCCAGCAGTGTAATTGGGGCAGGGTATTTT
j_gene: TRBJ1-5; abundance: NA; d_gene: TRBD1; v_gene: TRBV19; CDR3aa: CASSGQGAHQPQHF; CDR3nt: TGTGCCAGTAGTGGACAGGGGGCTCATCAGCCCCAGCATTTT
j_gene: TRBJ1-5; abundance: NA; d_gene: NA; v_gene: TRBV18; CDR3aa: CASSPGRGGIQPQHF; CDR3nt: TGTGCCAGCTCACCAGGCAGGGGAGGGATACAGCCCCAGCATTTT
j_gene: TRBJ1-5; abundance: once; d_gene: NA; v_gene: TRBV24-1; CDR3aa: CATSDQKRGGGNQPQHF; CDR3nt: TGTGCCACCAGTGATCAAAAACGGGGGGGAGGGAATCAGCCCCAGCATTTT
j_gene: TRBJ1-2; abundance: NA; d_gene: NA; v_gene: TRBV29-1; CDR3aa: CSVQGGVFGYTF; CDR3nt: TGCAGTGTGCAGGGAGGTGTATTTGGCTACACCTTC
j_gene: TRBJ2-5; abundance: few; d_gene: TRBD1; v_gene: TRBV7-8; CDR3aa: CASSLRTGSQETQYF; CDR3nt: TGTGCCAGCAGCCTGAGGACAGGGAGCCAAGAGACCCAGTACTTC
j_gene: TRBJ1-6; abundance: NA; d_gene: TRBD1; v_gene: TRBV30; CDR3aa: CACQGGSDSPLHF; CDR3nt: TGTGCCTGCCAAGGGGGCTCGGATTCACCCCTCCACTTT
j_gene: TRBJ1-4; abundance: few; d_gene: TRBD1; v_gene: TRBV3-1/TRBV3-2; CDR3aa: CASSQGGQGYEKLFF; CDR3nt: TGTGCCAGCAGCCAAGGCGGACAGGGGTATGAAAAACTGTTTTTT
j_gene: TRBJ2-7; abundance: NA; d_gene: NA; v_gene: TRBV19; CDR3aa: CASSFWQGLGEQYF; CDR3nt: TGTGCCAGTAGTTTTTGGCAGGGCTTGGGTGAGCAGTACTTC
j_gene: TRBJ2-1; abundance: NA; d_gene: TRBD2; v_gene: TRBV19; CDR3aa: CASSTASSGMVQFF; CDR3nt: TGTGCCAGTAGTACCGCTTCTAGCGGGATGGTGCAGTTCTTC
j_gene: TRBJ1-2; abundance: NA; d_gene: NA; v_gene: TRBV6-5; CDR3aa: CASTSSNYGYTF; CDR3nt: TGTGCCAGTACATCCTCTAACTATGGCTACACCTTC
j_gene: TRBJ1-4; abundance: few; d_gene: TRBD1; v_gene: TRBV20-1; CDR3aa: CSASWTGNEKLFF; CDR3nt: TGCAGTGCTAGTTGGACAGGGAATGAAAAACTGTTTTTT
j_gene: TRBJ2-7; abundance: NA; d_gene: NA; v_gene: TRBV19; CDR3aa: CASSNPQGARDEQYF; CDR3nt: TGTGCCAGTAGTAACCCACAGGGCGCTCGTGACGAGCAGTACTTC
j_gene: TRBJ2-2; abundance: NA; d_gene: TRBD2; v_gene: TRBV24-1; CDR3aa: CATSSGNTGELFF; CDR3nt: TGTGCCACCTCTAGCGGAAACACCGGGGAGCTGTTTTTT
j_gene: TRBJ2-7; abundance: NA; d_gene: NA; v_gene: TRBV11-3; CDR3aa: CASSPRVTFNYEQYF; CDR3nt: TGTGCCAGCAGCCCACGGGTAACATTCAACTACGAGCAGTACTTC
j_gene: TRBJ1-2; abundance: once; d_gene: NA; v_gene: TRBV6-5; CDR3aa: CASSYLGGGYTF; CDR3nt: TGTGCCAGCAGTTACTTAGGGGGTGGCTACACCTTC
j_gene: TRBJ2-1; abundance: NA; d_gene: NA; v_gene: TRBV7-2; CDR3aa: CASSLIAGHEQFF; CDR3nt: TGTGCCAGCAGCTTAATTGCGGGACATGAGCAGTTCTTC
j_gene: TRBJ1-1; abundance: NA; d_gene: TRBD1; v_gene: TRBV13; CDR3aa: CASSNRGLNTEAFF; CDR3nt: TGTGCCAGCAGCAACAGGGGGCTGAACACTGAAGCTTTCTTT
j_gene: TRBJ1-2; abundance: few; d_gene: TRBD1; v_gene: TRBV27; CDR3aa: CATRDRRFDGYTF; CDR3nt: TGTGCCACCCGGGACAGGAGGTTCGATGGCTACACCTTC
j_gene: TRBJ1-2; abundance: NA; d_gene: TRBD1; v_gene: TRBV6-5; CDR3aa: CASREEIKGASGYTF; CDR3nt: TGTGCCAGCAGGGAGGAAATAAAGGGGGCCTCTGGCTACACCTTC
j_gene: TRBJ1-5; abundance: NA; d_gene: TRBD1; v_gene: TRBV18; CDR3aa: CASSPPGGADQPQHF; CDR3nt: TGTGCCAGCTCACCACCAGGGGGCGCGGATCAGCCCCAGCATTTT
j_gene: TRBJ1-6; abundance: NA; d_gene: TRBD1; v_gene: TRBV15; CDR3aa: CATSRDRDRAGSPLHF; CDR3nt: TGTGCCACCAGCAGAGACCGGGACAGGGCGGGTTCACCCCTCCACTTT
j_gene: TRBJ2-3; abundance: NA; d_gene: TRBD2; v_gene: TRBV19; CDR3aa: CAPDPDAGGPGGTDTQYF; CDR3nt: TGTGCGCCTGACCCGGATGCGGGAGGGCCCGGAGGCACAGATACGCAGTATTTT
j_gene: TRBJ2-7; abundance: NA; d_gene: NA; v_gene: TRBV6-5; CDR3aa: CASSYYPYSSYEQYF; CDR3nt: TGTGCCAGCAGTTACTATCCCTACTCCTCCTACGAGCAGTACTTC
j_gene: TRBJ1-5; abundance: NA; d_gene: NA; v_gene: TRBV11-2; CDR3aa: CASSPRDLGQGDQPQHF; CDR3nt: TGTGCCAGCAGCCCTAGGGACTTGGGGCAGGGAGATCAGCCCCAGCATTTT
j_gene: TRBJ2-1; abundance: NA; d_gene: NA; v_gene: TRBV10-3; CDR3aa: CAVSEGGRDEQFF; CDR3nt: TGTGCCGTCAGTGAGGGGGGGAGGGATGAGCAGTTCTTC
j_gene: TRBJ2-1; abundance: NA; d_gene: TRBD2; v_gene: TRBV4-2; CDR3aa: CASSQDGLAGDEQFF; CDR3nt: TGTGCCAGCAGCCAGGATGGCCTAGCGGGAGATGAGCAGTTCTTC
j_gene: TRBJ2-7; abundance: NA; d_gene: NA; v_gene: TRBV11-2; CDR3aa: CASSLGQVGYEQYF; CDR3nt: TGTGCCAGCAGCTTAGGGCAGGTTGGCTACGAGCAGTACTTC
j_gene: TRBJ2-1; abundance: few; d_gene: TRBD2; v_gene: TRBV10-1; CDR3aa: CASSSRIVAGYNEQFF; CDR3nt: TGCGCCAGCAGTTCCCGGATAGTAGCGGGATATAATGAGCAGTTCTTC
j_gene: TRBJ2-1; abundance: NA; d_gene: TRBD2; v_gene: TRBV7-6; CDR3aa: CASSFLLAQSYNEQFF; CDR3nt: TGTGCCAGCAGCTTCCTACTAGCGCAATCCTACAATGAGCAGTTCTTC
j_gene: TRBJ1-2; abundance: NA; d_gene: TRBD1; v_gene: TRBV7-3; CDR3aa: CASSTPRDRGGYTF; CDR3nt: TGTGCCAGCAGCACTCCCCGGGACAGGGGCGGCTACACCTTC
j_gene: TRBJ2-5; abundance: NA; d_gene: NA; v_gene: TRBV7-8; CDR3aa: CASSLVSQVSQETQYF; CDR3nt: TGTGCCAGCAGCTTAGTATCTCAGGTTAGCCAAGAGACCCAGTACTTC
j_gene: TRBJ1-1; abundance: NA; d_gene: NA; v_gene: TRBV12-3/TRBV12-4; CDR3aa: CASLYGVNTEAFF; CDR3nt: TGTGCCAGCCTCTACGGGGTGAACACTGAAGCTTTCTTT
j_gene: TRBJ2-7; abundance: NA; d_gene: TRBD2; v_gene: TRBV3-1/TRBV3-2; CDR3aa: CASSQVHYSGSGYEQYF; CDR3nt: TGTGCCAGCAGCCAAGTCCATTATAGCGGGAGTGGTTACGAGCAGTACTTC